The following is a T cell receptor (beta chain) sequence with its context. As yet, its antigen is unknown. The sample belongs to a study of blood T cells in healthy people across ages. Study-wide results and limits: TCR beta diversity, measured per million T cells, fell in a roughly linear way with age.

Through a sample-barcoded 5' primer and a J-beta primer mix, a second PCR was run for roughly 7 to 12 cycles. Using its own MiXCR run on the 5' RACE reads, TCRdb lists one record per CDR3 protein. The sample records around 650,000 distinct CDR3 sequences, about 34% being singletons. The V and J ends lost 3 bases and 5 bases respectively, with 19 bases between them. This CDR3 spans 16 amino acids. Material for sequencing was blood. This rearrangement joins TRBV12-3 or TRBV12-4 to TRBJ1-1, with D maybe TRBD1 (6 bases). The TCR originated in a woman aged 80 or older in good health. CDR3 residues: CASSFLAGARGTEAFF. CDR3 coding DNA: TGTGCCAGCAGTTTTCTGGCAGGGGCAAGGGGGACTGAAGCTTTCTTT.